A selection of T cell receptor beta chains follows, all from one sample in a study of spatial heterogeneity in lung cancer. Via MiXCR, TCRdb re-called the 5' RACE reads, giving one row per CDR3 protein. The repertoire holds tens of thousands of distinct CDR3 sequences, with roughly 5% as singletons. The sample in question was PBMCs, obtained at surgery. These receptors all stem from a female donor with early-stage non-small cell lung cancer. Both conserved end residues are trimmed from each CDR3.

v_call,cdr3_aa
TRBV11-2,ASSLSVNTEAF
TRBV12-5,ASGFGQPTNTGELF
TRBV20-1,SARSPGGVRQPQH
TRBV6-1,ASSVGQGLETQY
TRBV6-5,ASSYSSGSYLRRETQY
TRBV6-5,ASSPTGTANGYT
TRBV3-1,ASSLTAGTDLNTEAF
TRBV28,ASSMLGGRSSYEQY
TRBV20-1,SAKGQAYGYT
TRBV5-6,ASSLAEADTQY
TRBV12-3/TRBV12-4,ASSGYQGGGQPQH
TRBV2,ASRSGGAYNEQF
TRBV10-3,ATHGGGANVLT
TRBV5-6,ASSFSGSSDTQY
TRBV10-3,AISESGYTGEQY
TRBV11-2,ASSSDRATGELF
TRBV18,ASSPYMEETQY
TRBV29-1,SVVRESNTGELF
TRBV4-3,ASSQGGQLNTEAF
TRBV11-2,ASSLATGANYGYT
TRBV7-2,ASSPNRGSAF
TRBV7-9,AGGPGARTEAF
TRBV2,ASSLQGDQETQY
TRBV5-4,ASSFGLAKDTQY
TRBV9,ASSVQQGAGNTIY
TRBV29-1,SADLGRGMDEQY
TRBV6-1,ASSWKGGSYEQY
TRBV28,ASSLFFGGRAGELF
TRBV27,ASSFAGLSSYEQY
TRBV2,ASTPDGNQPQH
TRBV2,ASRLGDTQY
TRBV4-3,ASSQEAGGFYNEQF
TRBV20-1,SARGQGANTEAF